What follows is one TCR beta chain and its context. This CDR3 comprises 15 residues. Deletions cut 0 bases from V and 4 bases from J, with 14 bases between. Germline V gene data show CDR1 as SQVTM and CDR2 as ANQGSEA. A second roughly 6 to 12 cycle PCR used barcoded and J-beta primers. TCRdb processed the 5' RACE reads anew with MiXCR; each CDR3 protein has one entry. The sample consists of some 860,000 distinct CDR3 sequences, 45% to 70% of them appearing once. This record belongs to a study of blood T cells in healthy people across ages. The sequence came from a man aged 40-49 years in good health. J is TRBJ2-3 and V is TRBV29-1; tentatively, D is TRBD2 (6 bases). Sequences were obtained from blood. DNA of the CDR3: TGCAGCGTTGAAGATAAACTAGCAGGCCCAGATACGCAGTATTTT. This sequence encodes CSVEDKLAGPDTQYF.